A selection of T cell receptor beta chains follows, all from one sample in a study of T cells in Graves' hyperthyroidism and ophthalmopathy. TCRdb ran MiXCR on the multiplex PCR reads and lists one entry per CDR3 protein. The sample lists more than 550,000 distinct CDR3 sequences, roughly a sixth seen once, with roughly 16% in the top ten. Material: blood. The origin of the receptors is a man aged 50 or older with Graves' hyperthyroidism. The CDR3 runs from the conserved cysteine through the conserved F or W. The D gene is left open where the match is weak. Only some rows state a clone size, as once, few, many or a class for expanded clones.

j_gene	abundance	d_gene	v_gene	CDR3aa	CDR3nt
TRBJ1-2	few	TRBD1	TRBV13	CASSPRTGKYGYTF	TGTGCCAGCAGCCCCCGGACAGGGAAGTATGGCTACACCTTC
TRBJ1-5	-	-	TRBV2	CASSVEGGNQPQHF	TGTGCCAGCAGTGTAGAGGGAGGCAATCAGCCCCAGCATTTT
TRBJ2-6	-	-	TRBV13	CASERTGIILSGANVLTF	TGTGCCAGCGAGAGAACAGGGATAATACTCTCTGGGGCCAACGTCCTGACTTTC
TRBJ2-1	many	-	TRBV28	CASSLAASSYNEQFF	TGTGCCAGCAGCTTGGCGGCTAGCTCCTACAATGAGCAGTTCTTC
TRBJ1-1	many	-	TRBV7-9	CASSLRGEAFF	TGTGCCAGCAGCTTACGCGGTGAAGCTTTCTTT
TRBJ2-3	few	-	TRBV2	CASSEGAALSTDTQYF	TGTGCCAGCAGTGAAGGGGCGGCCCTAAGCACAGATACGCAGTATTTT
TRBJ1-5	few	-	TRBV20-1	CSPRGVGSNQPQHF	TGCAGTCCCAGGGGAGTGGGTAGCAATCAGCCCCAGCATTTT
TRBJ2-3	few	-	TRBV12-5	CASGSRPDTQYF	TGTGCTAGTGGTTCACGCCCAGATACGCAGTATTTT
TRBJ2-3	many	-	TRBV27	CASSTASTDTQYF	TGTGCCAGCAGTACTGCTAGCACAGATACGCAGTATTTT
TRBJ1-6	-	TRBD1	TRBV27	CASSPRGSGNSPLHF	TGTGCCAGCAGCCCCAGGGGGTCGGGAAATTCACCCCTCCACTTT
TRBJ2-1	-	TRBD2	TRBV7-2	CASSTTSGINEQFF	TGTGCCAGCAGCACGACTAGCGGGATAAATGAGCAGTTCTTC
TRBJ1-4	many	-	TRBV28	CASSLRTEKLFF	TGTGCCAGCAGCCTCCGAACCGAAAAACTGTTTTTT
TRBJ2-2	-	-	TRBV24-1	CATSDPIPTGTANTGELFF	TGTGCCACCAGTGATCCAATCCCGACAGGCACAGCGAACACCGGGGAGCTGTTTTTT
TRBJ1-6	many	-	TRBV28	CASSLLAGDGSPLHF	TGTGCCAGCAGTTTATTGGCAGGGGATGGTTCACCCCTCCACTTT
TRBJ1-5	few	-	TRBV5-5	CASSVGTVLQPQHF	TGTGCCAGCAGCGTGGGGACGGTTCTTCAGCCCCAGCATTTT
TRBJ2-7	many	-	TRBV11-3	CASSLKGGLYF	TGTGCCAGCAGCTTAAAGGGGGGGCTGTACTTC
TRBJ2-7	few	-	TRBV19	CASSIYPGRSYEQYF	TGTGCCAGTAGTATTTATCCAGGGAGATCCTACGAGCAGTACTTC
TRBJ1-1	-	-	TRBV6-1	CASSESPRQEMNTEAFF	TGTGCCAGCAGTGAATCTCCTAGGCAGGAAATGAACACTGAAGCTTTCTTT
TRBJ2-4	-	-	TRBV29-1	CSVGEAAAKNIQYF	TGCAGCGTTGGGGAGGCAGCGGCCAAAAACATTCAGTACTTC
TRBJ2-5	many	TRBD1	TRBV24-1	CATSENTGVETQYF	TGTGCCACCAGTGAGAACACAGGGGTGGAGACCCAGTACTTC
TRBJ2-4	once	-	TRBV6-5	CASSYSSWDIQYF	TGTGCCAGCAGTTACTCCTCTTGGGACATTCAGTACTTC
TRBJ1-4	many	-	TRBV10-3	CATATTGTEKLFF	TGTGCCACCGCTACAACAGGGACTGAAAAACTGTTTTTT
TRBJ2-1	many	-	TRBV7-2	CASGLGAEQFF	TGTGCCAGCGGCCTCGGTGCTGAGCAGTTCTTC
TRBJ2-1	-	TRBD2	TRBV18	CASSPRTSGTYNEQFF	TGTGCCAGCTCACCTCGGACTAGCGGGACCTACAATGAGCAGTTCTTC
TRBJ1-1	-	-	TRBV28	CASSHEVFNEAFF	TGTGCCAGCAGTCATGAGGTCTTTAATGAAGCTTTCTTT
TRBJ2-1	-	TRBD2	TRBV28	CASSFLGQKVAGGNYNEQFF	TGTGCCAGCAGTTTTTTAGGCCAGAAGGTAGCGGGAGGAAACTACAATGAGCAGTTCTTC
TRBJ2-5	-	-	TRBV4-2	CASSHLDRQETQYF	TGTGCCAGCAGCCACCTGGACCGCCAAGAGACCCAGTACTTC
TRBJ2-5	-	TRBD2	TRBV24-1	CATSDRRGTTQETQYF	TGTGCCACCAGTGATCGACGTGGGACTACCCAAGAGACCCAGTACTTC